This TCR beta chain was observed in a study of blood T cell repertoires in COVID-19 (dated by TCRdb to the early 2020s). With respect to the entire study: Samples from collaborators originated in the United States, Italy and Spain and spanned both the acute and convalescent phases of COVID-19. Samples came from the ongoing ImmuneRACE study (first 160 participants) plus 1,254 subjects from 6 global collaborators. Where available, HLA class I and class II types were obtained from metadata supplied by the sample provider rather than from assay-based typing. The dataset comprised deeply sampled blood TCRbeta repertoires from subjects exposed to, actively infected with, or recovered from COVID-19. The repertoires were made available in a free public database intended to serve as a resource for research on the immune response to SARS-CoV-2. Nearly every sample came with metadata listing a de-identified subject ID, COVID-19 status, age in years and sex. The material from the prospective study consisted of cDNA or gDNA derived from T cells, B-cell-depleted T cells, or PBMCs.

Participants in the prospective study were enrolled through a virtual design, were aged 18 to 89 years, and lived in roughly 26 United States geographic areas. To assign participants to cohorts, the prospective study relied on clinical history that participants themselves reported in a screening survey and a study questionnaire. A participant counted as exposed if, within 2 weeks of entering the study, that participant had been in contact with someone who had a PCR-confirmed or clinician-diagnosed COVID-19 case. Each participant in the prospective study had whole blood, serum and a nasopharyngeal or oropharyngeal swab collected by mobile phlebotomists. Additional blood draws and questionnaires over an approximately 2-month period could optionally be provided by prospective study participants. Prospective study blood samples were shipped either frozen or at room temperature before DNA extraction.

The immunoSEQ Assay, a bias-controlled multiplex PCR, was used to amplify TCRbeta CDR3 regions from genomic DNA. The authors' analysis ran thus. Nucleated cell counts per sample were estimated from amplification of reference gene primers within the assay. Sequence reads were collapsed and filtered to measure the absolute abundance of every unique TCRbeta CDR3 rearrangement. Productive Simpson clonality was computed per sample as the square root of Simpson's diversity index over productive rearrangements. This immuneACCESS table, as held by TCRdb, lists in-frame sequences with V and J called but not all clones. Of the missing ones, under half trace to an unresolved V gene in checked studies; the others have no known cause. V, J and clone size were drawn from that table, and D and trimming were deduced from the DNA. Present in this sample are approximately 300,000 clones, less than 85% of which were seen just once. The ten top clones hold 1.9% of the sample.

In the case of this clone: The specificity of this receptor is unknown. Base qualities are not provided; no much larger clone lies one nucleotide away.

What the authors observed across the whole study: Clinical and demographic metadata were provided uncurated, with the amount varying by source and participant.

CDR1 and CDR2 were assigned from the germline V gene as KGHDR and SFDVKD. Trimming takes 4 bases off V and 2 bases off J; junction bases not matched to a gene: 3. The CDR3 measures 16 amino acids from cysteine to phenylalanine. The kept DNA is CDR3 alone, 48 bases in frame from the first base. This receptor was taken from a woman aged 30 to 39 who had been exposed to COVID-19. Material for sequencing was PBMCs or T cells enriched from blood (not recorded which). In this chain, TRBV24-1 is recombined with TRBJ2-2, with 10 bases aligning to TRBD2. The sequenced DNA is TGTGCCACCAGTGAGAGACTAGCGGGCAACACCGGGGAGCTGTTTTTT. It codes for CATSERLAGNTGELFF.